This T cell receptor beta chain was sequenced for a study of blood T cell repertoires in COVID-19. Background on the study: Sites across the United States, Italy and Spain contributed samples from acute and convalescent COVID-19. T cells, B-cell-depleted T cells, or PBMCs supplied cDNA or gDNA.

This clone was detected once. In the source study's methods: Amplification of reference gene primers was used by the study to estimate nucleated cell counts. Some clones are missing from TCRdb's copy, which holds only in-frame ones; the method was immunoSEQ multiplex PCR. D and trimming come from the DNA, and the V and J calls and clone size come from that table. Of under 95,000 clones listed, around 87% are singletons. J lost 5 bases, V lost 6 bases, and 13 bases had no gene match. The CDR3 has 17 residues. Germline V CDR1 and CDR2: KGHSH, LQKENI. V is TRBV18 and J is TRBJ1-6, with 7 bases matching TRBD1. The source material was peripheral blood. The TCR was taken from a woman older than 75 with acute or convalescent COVID-19. The CDR3 DNA is TGTGCCAGCTCTCAGGCTCCAGGGGGACAGAATAATTCACCCCTCCACTTT. This sequence encodes CASSQAPGGQNNSPLHF.